One sample yielded the 32 T cell receptor beta chains listed below, sequenced in a study of blood T cells in healthy people across ages. Alongside a J-beta primer mix, a sample-barcoded 5' primer served in a second PCR lasting about 6 to 11 cycles. MiXCR, run by TCRdb on the 5' RACE reads, gives a single entry per CDR3 protein. The sample records 650,000 to 900,000 distinct CDR3 sequences, around 62% being singletons. The sample taken for sequencing was blood. The receptor source for this set is a man younger than 45 in good health.

This clonotype was counted a single time. The rearrangement links TRBV28 to TRBJ2-1, with TRBD1 identical over 7 bases. The CDR3 extends over 15 amino acids. Germline assignment: CDR1 MDHEN and CDR2 SYDVKM. The junction had 11 bases not matched to a gene; V was cut back by 8 bases and J by 4 bases. The CDR3 here is CASGSVQGVYNEQFF. The CDR3 coding sequence is TGTGCCAGCGGCTCTGTTCAGGGGGTATACAATGAGCAGTTCTTC.

The chain employs TRBV5-1 and TRBJ1-4; 8 bases fit TRBD1. The CDR3 is 16 residues long. The trim removed 3 bases at V and 3 bases at J, leaving 7 bases unmatched. The V gene's germline CDR1 is SGHRS and CDR2 YFSETQ. CDR3 region: CASSWDGGQANEKLFF. CDR3 bases: TGCGCCAGCAGCTGGGACGGGGGACAGGCTAATGAAAAACTGTTTTTT.

The chain links TRBV24-1 to TRBJ2-4, with D perhaps matching TRBD1 or TRBD2 (5 bases each). Trimming took 6 bases from V and 13 from J, leaving 12 bases between them. This CDR3 is built from 11 residues. The germline V gene encodes CDR1 KGHDR and CDR2 SFDVKD. CDR3 region: CATSWGSEQYF. CDR3 DNA sequence: TGTGCCACCAGTTGGGGGAGTGAGCAGTACTTC.

This clonotype occurred a few times. V gene TRBV7-2 combines with J gene TRBJ2-7; D gene unclear. Germline V gives CDR1 SGHTA, CDR2 FQGNSA. V gave up 1 base and J gave up 8 bases, with 6 bases separating them. This CDR3 region has 11 residues. The CDR3 reads CASSLEGKQYF. CDR3 DNA: TGTGCCAGCAGCTTAGAAGGCAAGCAGTACTTC.

This clonotype has a single count. This sequence may be a read error, since a much larger clone differs from it by one base. The rearrangement links TRBV2 to TRBJ2-7, with a possible D match to TRBD2 (5 bases). From germline, CDR1 is SNHLY and CDR2 FYNNEI. Deletions cut 5 bases from V and 6 bases from J, with 14 bases between. The CDR3 covers 13 residues. This CDR3 reads CASSSVDYLEQYF. The CDR3 DNA is TGTGCCAGCAGTTCCGTCGACTACCTCGAGCAGTACTTC.

The chain carries TRBV9 and TRBJ2-7; the D gene is possibly TRBD2 (6 bases). The ends were cut back, 5 bases at V and 0 bases at J, with 12 bases in the middle. The CDR3 has 14 amino acids. Germline-derived CDR1 and CDR2 are SGDLS and YYNGEE. The CDR3 here is CASSMGLNSYEQYF. CDR3 sequence (DNA): TGTGCCAGCAGTATGGGACTGAACTCCTACGAGCAGTACTTC.

V and J are TRBV12-3 or TRBV12-4 and TRBJ2-5, with D perhaps given as TRBD1 or TRBD2 (5 bases each). The V gene lost 8 bases and the J gene lost 6 bases, with 13 bases spanning the gap. This CDR3 comprises 12 residues. CDR3 in DNA: TGTGCCAGCCGAGGTGGGGGACAGACCCAGTACTTC. This encodes CASRGGGQTQYF.

This sequence joins TRBV20-1 and TRBJ2-3; no clear D. Trimming pared 0 bases from V and 5 bases from J, leaving 9 bases between. The CDR3 loop spans 13 amino acids. CDR1 and CDR2 (germline): DFQATT, SNEGSKA (reference sequence). The CDR3 spells CSARDPSGDTQYF. The CDR3 region has the DNA TGCAGTGCTAGAGATCCTTCGGGAGATACGCAGTATTTT.

This clonotype was found a few times. The chain recombines TRBV5-6 with TRBJ2-1; perhaps TRBD2 as D (5 bases). Germline-derived CDR1 and CDR2 are SGHDT and YYEEEE. The CDR3 covers 14 residues. V dropped 4 bases and J dropped 6 bases, with 14 bases sitting between them. The CDR3 DNA follows: TGTGCCAGCAGCCCGCCCGGGGTGTTCAATGAGCAGTTCTTC. Translation gives CASSPPGVFNEQFF.

In this sample, this clonotype turned up a few times. The chain has TRBV4-3 and TRBJ2-4; 11 positions agree with TRBD1. The J call may be in error: the DNA end matches TRBJ2-7 better. The CDR3 is made up of 17 amino acids. Germline CDR1 LGHNA, CDR2 YSLEER. CDR3 bases: TGCGCCAGCAGCCAAGACCTAACCGGGACAGGGGGCTACGAGCAGTACTTC. Protein: CASSQDLTGTGGYEQYF.

The chain joins TRBV20-1 to TRBJ1-6; D may be TRBD1 (6 bases). V lost 2 bases to trimming and J lost 10 bases, with 21 bases between them. This CDR3 has 16 amino acids. CDR1 and CDR2 from the germline V gene are DFQATT and SNEGSKA (reference sequence). CDR3 bases: TGCAGTGCTAGACCTAAAGAGGGGCAGGGGTACTCACCCCTCCACTTT. This encodes CSARPKEGQGYSPLHF.

The chain has TRBV7-2 and TRBJ1-2; D not certain. The CDR3 sequence is 14 residues long. Germline V gene data show CDR1 as SGHTA and CDR2 as FQGNSA. The V end was cut by 8 bases, the J end by 2 bases, with 15 bases between. CDR3 protein: CASRSGQTNYGYTF. CDR3 DNA sequence: TGTGCCAGCCGAAGTGGGCAGACAAACTATGGCTACACCTTC.

This chain links TRBV20-1 with TRBJ1-4; D may be TRBD1 (5 bases). V shed 6 bases and J shed 0 bases, with 11 bases lying between them. The CDR3 spans 14 residues. Germline V CDR1 and CDR2: DFQATT, SNEGSKA (reference sequence). This chain's CDR3 is CSAPPGSTNEKLFF. The DNA of the CDR3 is TGCAGTGCCCCCCCAGGGTCAACTAATGAAAAACTGTTTTTT.

V gene TRBV9 combines with J gene TRBJ2-7, with D possibly being TRBD1 (5 bases). This CDR3 comprises 15 residues. Germline-derived CDR1 and CDR2 are SGDLS and YYNGEE. V was shortened by 1 base and J by 0 bases, with 11 bases between the two germline ends. CDR3 nucleotides: TGTGCCAGCAGCGTATGGTCGGACAACTCCTACGAGCAGTACTTC. The encoded protein is CASSVWSDNSYEQYF.

The chain uses TRBV20-1 and TRBJ2-1, with 7 bases matching TRBD2. The CDR3 contains 15 residues. Unmatched junction bases numbered 9, after V lost 0 bases and J lost 7 bases. The germline V gene encodes CDR1 DFQATT and CDR2 SNEGSKA (reference sequence). Written as DNA, the CDR3 is TGCAGTGCTAGAGAGGGGCGAGCGGGGCGAAATGAGCAGTTCTTC. Protein sequence: CSAREGRAGRNEQFF.

The chain joins TRBV11-2 to TRBJ2-1, with TRBD1 matching 11 bases. TRBJ2-7 matches the DNA end more closely, so the J call is doubtful. The CDR3 covers 16 residues. Per germline, CDR1 SGHAT and CDR2 FQNNGV. The CDR3 DNA reads TGTGCCAGCAGCTTCCTAGTCCGGGACAGGGGGTACGAGCAGTACTTC. It codes for CASSFLVRDRGYEQYF.

This chain connects TRBV30 to TRBJ2-5; 7 positions match TRBD2. J was trimmed by 1 base and V by 3 bases; bases with no gene match: 2. The CDR3 contains 13 residues. Germline V gene data show CDR1 as GTSNPN and CDR2 as SVGIG (reference sequence). As DNA, the CDR3 is TGTGCCTGGAGCCCGGGGGGCCAAGAGACCCAGTACTTC. It codes for CAWSPGGQETQYF. The full variable domain, its missing parts supplied by reference TRBV30 and TRBJ2-5, is SQTIHQWPATLVQPVGSPLSLECTVEGTSNPNLYWYRQAAGRGLQLLFYSVGIGQISSEVPQNLSASRPQDRQFILSSKKLLLSDSGFYLCAWSPGGQETQYFGPGTRLLVL.

The V gene is TRBV6-2 or TRBV6-3, the J gene TRBJ2-7; D is ambiguous. V lost 2 bases to trimming and J lost 2 bases, with 10 bases between them. The CDR3 totals 14 residues. The germline V gene has CDR1 MNHEY and CDR2 SVGEGT. The CDR3 loop is CASSYGRFTYEQYF. The CDR3, as DNA: TGTGCCAGCAGTTACGGAAGGTTTACCTACGAGCAGTACTTC.

The gene calls are TRBV6-5 and TRBJ2-4; TRBD2 matches 9 bases. The CDR3 runs to 17 residues. V lost 4 bases and J lost 0; bases outside the gene matches: 7. Per the germline V gene, CDR1 is MNHEY and CDR2 is SVGAGI. CDR3 DNA: TGTGCCAGCAGTTCTAGCGGGGCGGGATTAGCCAAAAACATTCAGTACTTC. Amino acid sequence: CASSSSGAGLAKNIQYF.

This clonotype was found a few times. CDR3 sequence reads: CASSLSQSVLPYF. The CDR3 bases are TGTGCCAGCAGCTTGAGTCAGAGTGTTCTGCCGTATTTT. The chain links TRBV7-9 to TRBJ2-3; D not certain. The germline V gene encodes CDR1 SEHNR and CDR2 FQNEAQ (reference sequence). This CDR3 spans 13 amino acids. Trimming removed 3 bases from V and 14 bases from J, with 18 bases in between.

The V gene is TRBV7-8, the J gene TRBJ2-4; the D gene is possibly TRBD1 (6 bases). The assigned J gene may be wrong: the sequence end matches TRBJ2-7 better. In germline, CDR1 is SGHVS, CDR2 FQNEAQ. The CDR3 runs 14 residues. CDR3 region: CASSLEGVGYEQYF. Here the CDR3 DNA reads TGTGCCAGCAGCTTAGAGGGGGTGGGCTACGAGCAGTACTTC.

This clonotype was picked up a small number of times. The chain uses TRBV7-9 and TRBJ2-4; D possibly uses TRBD1 or TRBD2 (9 bases each). The CDR3 is 18 residues long. Trimming left V 5 bases short and J 11 bases short, with 31 bases between. CDR1 and CDR2 from the germline V gene are SEHNR and FQNEAQ (reference sequence). Written as DNA, the CDR3 is TGTGCCAGCAGCCCCACATCCCCCGGGACAGGGAGGACTAGCGTTCAGTACTTC. It codes for CASSPTSPGTGRTSVQYF.

The chain joins TRBV24-1 to TRBJ2-1; 9 positions agree with TRBD1. The ends lost 3 bases at V and 6 bases at J; junction bases unmatched: 8. Germline CDR1 is KGHDR and CDR2 is SFDVKD. This CDR3 is built from 16 residues. The CDR3 DNA sequence: TGTGCCACCAGTGATCCGCCGGGACAGGGAGGCAATGAGCAGTTCTTC. Amino acid sequence: CATSDPPGQGGNEQFF.

V is TRBV12-3 or TRBV12-4 and J is TRBJ1-4; no clear D. The CDR3 contains 13 residues. V was shortened by 2 bases and J by 12 bases, with 13 bases between the two germline ends. The CDR3 protein is CASSLLRERELFF. DNA of the CDR3: TGTGCCAGCAGTTTACTGCGGGAGAGGGAACTGTTTTTT.

V and J are TRBV9 and TRBJ2-2; D not resolved. Trimming shortened V by 4 bases and J by 5 bases, and 12 bases separated the two germline ends. This CDR3 region has 14 residues. The germline CDR1 and CDR2 sequences are SGDLS and YYNGEE. The CDR3 loop is CASSPTWKTGELFF. In DNA form, the CDR3 reads TGTGCCAGCAGCCCCACTTGGAAAACCGGGGAGCTGTTTTTT.

CDR3 amino acids: CASSTPSGGLGDTQYF. CDR3 in DNA: TGTGCCAGCAGCACGCCTAGCGGGGGGCTGGGAGATACGCAGTATTTT. This sequence joins TRBV7-3 and TRBJ2-3; 11 bases fit TRBD2. The CDR3 totals 16 residues. The ends lost 5 bases at V and 5 bases at J; junction bases unmatched: 9. Germline V gene sequence: CDR1 SGHTA, CDR2 FQGTGA.

This chain links TRBV20-1 with TRBJ2-1; 8 nucleotides agree with TRBD1. Trimming at V came to 7 bases and at J to 2 bases, leaving 7 bases not matched to a gene. From germline, CDR1 is DFQATT and CDR2 SNEGSKA (reference sequence). This CDR3 comprises 14 residues. CDR3 nucleotide sequence: TGCAGTGTGATTCAGGGGGCGACCTACAATGAGCAGTTCTTC. It translates to CSVIQGATYNEQFF.

The V call is TRBV5-1, the J call TRBJ1-3; possibly TRBD1 for D (6 bases). V gave up 4 bases and J gave up 0 bases, with 14 bases separating them. The V gene's germline CDR1 is SGHRS and CDR2 YFSETQ. This CDR3 comprises 16 residues. Here the CDR3 DNA reads TGCGCCAGCAGCCCTCGACAGGCACTCTCTGGAAACACCATATATTTT. This encodes CASSPRQALSGNTIYF. The full variable domain, completed using reference TRBV5-1 and TRBJ1-3, is KAGVTQTPRYLIKTRGQQVTLSCSPISGHRSVSWYQQTPGQGLQFLFEYFSETQRNKGNFPGRFSGRQFSNSRSEMNVSTLELGDSALYLCASSPRQALSGNTIYFGEGSWLTVV.

Only a few counts were recorded for this clonotype. The genes are TRBV7-2 and TRBJ2-1; D gene ambiguous. The V end was cut by 5 bases, the J end by 5 bases, with 7 bases between. The CDR3 consists of 12 residues. The germline V gene has CDR1 SGHTA and CDR2 FQGNSA. The CDR3 loop reads CASSRTNNEQFF. The DNA for the CDR3 is TGTGCCAGCAGCCGCACTAACAATGAGCAGTTCTTC.

Comment on this clonotype: A junction boundary mismatches the germline segment, possibly from a read error. This chain links TRBV5-5 with TRBJ2-5; no clear D. CDR3 size: 16 residues. Germline V gene data show CDR1 as SGHKS and CDR2 as YYEKEE (reference sequence). CDR3 region: CASGLDVSQEPYGQYF. CDR3 in DNA: TGTGCCAGCGGCTTGGACGTCAGCCAAGAGCCGTATGGGCAGTACTTC.

The chain couples TRBV7-2 to TRBJ2-3, with TRBD1 matching over 9 bases. CDR3 length: 16 residues. Trimming removed 5 bases from V and 2 bases from J; junction bases left unmatched: 8. In germline, CDR1 is SGHTA, CDR2 FQGNSA. The CDR3 coding sequence is TGTGCCAGCAGCGGACAGGGGAAGGCTATCACAGATACGCAGTATTTT. Translating it yields CASSGQGKAITDTQYF.

The V and J genes are TRBV27 and TRBJ2-4; D gene uncertain. The J call is uncertain, as TRBJ2-7 better fits the DNA end. CDR1 is MNHEY and CDR2 is SMNVEV in the germline V gene (reference sequence). The CDR3 has 15 residues. CDR3 nucleotides: TGTGCCAGCAGTTTGAGAAAGGGTTTAGGCTACGAGCAGTACTTC. Protein product: CASSLRKGLGYEQYF.